The rows below give T cell receptor beta chains drawn from one sample of a study of CD8 T cells in ankylosing spondylitis. TCRdb independently ran MiXCR on the 5' RACE reads; one entry per CDR3 protein. The sample includes 450,000 to 550,000 distinct CDR3 sequences, 5.3% seen only once; the top ten take approximately 3.5%. Sequencing was done on a sample of blood, either unsorted or a sorted T cell fraction (not recorded which). The receptors shown here come from a male donor with ankylosing spondylitis. Both conserved end residues are part of each CDR3. A D gene is named only where the DNA matches it firmly. Where a row states a size, it is once, few, many or the class of an expanded clone; other rows omit it.

>TRBJ2-7|many|TRBV10-1|TRBD1
TGCGCCAGCAGTGGGGATTACAGGGGGCGCAACTACGAGCAGTACTTC
CASSGDYRGRNYEQYF
>TRBJ2-1|many|TRBV9|TRBD2
TGTGCCAGCAGCGTAGAACTAGCGGGGGATTACAATGAGCAGTTCTTC
CASSVELAGDYNEQFF
>TRBJ2-7|many|TRBV6-1|-
TGTGCCAGCAGGAGGACATTCGTCTACGAGCAGTACTTC
CASRRTFVYEQYF
>TRBJ1-2|many|TRBV6-1|TRBD1
TGTGCCAGCGGAAACCCGGGACAGACCAACTATGGCTACACCTTC
CASGNPGQTNYGYTF
>TRBJ2-2|few|TRBV7-2|-
TGTGCCAGCAGCTTAGTTTCCAGTATTGTCGCCGGGGAGCTGTTTTTT
CASSLVSSIVAGELFF
>TRBJ1-4|many|TRBV5-1|-
TGCGCCAGCAGCTTGACCATTGCGAATGAAAAACTGTTTTTT
CASSLTIANEKLFF
>TRBJ2-3|-|TRBV3-1|TRBD1
TGTGCCAGCAGCCCCTGGACAGGGGGCAACACAGATACGCAGTATTTT
CASSPWTGGNTDTQYF
>TRBJ1-1|many|TRBV29-1|-
TGCAGCGTGGAAAAGACAGGCTGGGGGACTGAAGCTTTCTTT
CSVEKTGWGTEAFF
>TRBJ2-7|many|TRBV9|-
TGTGCCAGCAGCGTAGCCTCGGGGCAGAACTACGAGCAGTACTTC
CASSVASGQNYEQYF
>TRBJ1-2|many|TRBV5-1|-
TGCGCCAGCAGCCTGGGGACTGCTAATGGCTACACCTTC
CASSLGTANGYTF
>TRBJ2-5|many|TRBV4-3|TRBD1
TGCGCCAGCAGTCCCCAGGAAGGGGGCGCCCCGGAGACCCAGTACTTC
CASSPQEGGAPETQYF
>TRBJ1-5|many|TRBV6-6|-
TGTGCCAGCAGGAGCATGAATCAGCCCCAGCATTTT
CASRSMNQPQHF
>TRBJ1-1|many|TRBV20-1|-
TGCAGTGCTAGAGATCTACAGGGCAGTACTGAAGCTTTCTTT
CSARDLQGSTEAFF
>TRBJ1-6|many|TRBV6-5|-
TGTGCCAGCAGTTACAGGCGAGAATCCTATAATTCACCCCTCCACTTT
CASSYRRESYNSPLHF
>TRBJ2-7|many|TRBV28|TRBD1
TGTGCCAGCAGTATATACCGGGACAGATACTACGAGCAGTACTTC
CASSIYRDRYYEQYF
>TRBJ2-2|many|TRBV27|-
TGTGCCAGCAGTCGGCCCACCGGGGAGCTGTTTTTT
CASSRPTGELFF
>TRBJ1-5|many|TRBV6-2/TRBV6-3|TRBD1
TGTGCCAGCAGTCAACCTTCAGGGGCTCAGGGGGATCAGCCCCAGCATTTT
CASSQPSGAQGDQPQHF
>TRBJ1-1|many|TRBV5-1|-
TGCGCCAGCAGCTTGGGGGGAGACGGCACTGAAGCTTTCTTT
CASSLGGDGTEAFF
>TRBJ2-3|few|TRBV7-7|-
TGTGCTAGCAGCCCCGCTTCGGCTAGCACAGATACGCAGTATTTT
CASSPASASTDTQYF
>TRBJ1-1|-|TRBV28|-
TGTGCCAGCAGTTTGACAGCTGATGACACTGAAGCTTTCTTT
CASSLTADDTEAFF
>TRBJ2-7|many|TRBV10-3|-
TGTGCCATGGGGACCCAGCCGGACGAGCAGTACTTC
CAMGTQPDEQYF
>TRBJ2-3|few|TRBV7-2|TRBD1
TGTGCCAGCAGCTGGGACAGGGCGGATACGCAGTATTTT
CASSWDRADTQYF
>TRBJ2-7|few|TRBV30|-
TGTGCCTGGAGCACAACCTCCTACGAGCAGTACTTC
CAWSTTSYEQYF
>TRBJ2-5|many|TRBV7-7|-
TGTGCTAGCAGCTTTGAGGCGGGACAGACGGGGGTCCAGTACTTC
CASSFEAGQTGVQYF
>TRBJ2-1|few|TRBV11-2|TRBD2
TGTGCCAGCAGCTTAATTCGCGGGGGGGAAGTCTCCGCCTACTACAATGAGCAGTTCTTC
CASSLIRGGEVSAYYNEQFF
>TRBJ2-3|many|TRBV6-2/TRBV6-3|TRBD1
TGTGCCATGTCGGACAGGGGAGACGATACGCAGTATTTT
CAMSDRGDDTQYF
>TRBJ2-7|many|TRBV20-1|TRBD2
TGCAGTGCGATCTCCCCGACTAGCTTCTCCTACGAGCAGTACTTC
CSAISPTSFSYEQYF
>TRBJ2-1|few|TRBV20-1|-
TGCAGTGCTCACCCAGGCCGATGGCAGTTCTTC
CSAHPGRWQFF